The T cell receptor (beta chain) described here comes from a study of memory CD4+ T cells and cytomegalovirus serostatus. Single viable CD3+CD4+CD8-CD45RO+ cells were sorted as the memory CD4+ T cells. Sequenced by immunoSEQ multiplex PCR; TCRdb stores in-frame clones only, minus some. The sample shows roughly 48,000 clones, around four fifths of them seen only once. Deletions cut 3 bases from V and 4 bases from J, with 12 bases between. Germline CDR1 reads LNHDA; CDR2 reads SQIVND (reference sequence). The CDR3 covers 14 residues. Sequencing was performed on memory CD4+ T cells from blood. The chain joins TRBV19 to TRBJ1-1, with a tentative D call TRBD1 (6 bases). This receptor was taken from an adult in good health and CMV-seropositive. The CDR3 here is CASSIGWGATEAFF. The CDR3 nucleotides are TGTGCCAGTAGTATTGGCTGGGGGGCCACTGAAGCTTTCTTT.